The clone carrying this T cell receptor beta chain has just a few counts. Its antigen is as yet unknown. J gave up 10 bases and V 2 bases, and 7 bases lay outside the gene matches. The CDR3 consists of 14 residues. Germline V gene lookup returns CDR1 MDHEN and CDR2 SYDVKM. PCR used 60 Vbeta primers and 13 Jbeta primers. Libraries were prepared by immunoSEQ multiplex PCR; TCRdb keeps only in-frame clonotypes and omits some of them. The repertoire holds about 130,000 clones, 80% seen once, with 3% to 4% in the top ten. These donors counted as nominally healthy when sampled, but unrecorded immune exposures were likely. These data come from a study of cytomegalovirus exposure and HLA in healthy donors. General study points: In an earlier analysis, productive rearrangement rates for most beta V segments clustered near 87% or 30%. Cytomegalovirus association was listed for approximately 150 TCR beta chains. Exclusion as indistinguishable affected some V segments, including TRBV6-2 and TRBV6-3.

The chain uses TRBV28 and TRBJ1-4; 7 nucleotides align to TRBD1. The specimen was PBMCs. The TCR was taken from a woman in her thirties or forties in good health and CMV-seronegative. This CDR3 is CASSLLDRDGKLFF. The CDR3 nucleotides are TGTGCCAGCAGTTTACTCGACAGGGATGGAAAACTGTTTTTT.